The 6 T cell receptor beta chains reported below all come from one sample, sequenced in a study of T cells in Graves' hyperthyroidism and ophthalmopathy. Amplified regions were TCR beta CDR3 sequences from RNA transcripts. The HTBI set primed first-round TCR CDR3 RT-PCR. From the multiplex PCR reads, TCRdb called clonotypes with MiXCR, one entry per CDR3 protein. The sample has roughly 380,000 distinct CDR3 sequences, roughly 13% seen once. Sequenced: blood. These TCRs come from a young man with Graves' hyperthyroidism that later progressed to Graves' ophthalmopathy.

Points on this clonotype: This could be a read error, since a much larger clone is one nucleotide away. The V and J genes are TRBV7-9 and TRBJ2-3; D is possibly TRBD2 (5 bases). The V end lost 5 bases, the J end lost 0 bases, and 15 bases lay between the germline ends. The CDR3 is 16 residues long. The germline V gene has CDR1 SEHNR and CDR2 FQNEAQ (reference sequence). This CDR3 reads CASSLGPAVSTDTQYF. The CDR3 DNA follows: TGTGCCAGCAGCCTTGGACCAGCGGTGAGCACAGATACGCAGTATTTT.

A few counts support this clonotype. The chain uses TRBV27 and TRBJ1-1, with no clear D. This CDR3 has 9 residues. Germline assignment: CDR1 MNHEY and CDR2 SMNVEV (reference sequence). Deletions cut 7 bases from V and 9 bases from J, with 6 bases between. CDR3 protein: CASKCQAFF. The DNA for the CDR3 is TGTGCCAGCAAATGTCAAGCTTTCTTT.

This clonotype was recorded at least ten times. The genes are TRBV28 and TRBJ1-5; D remains unclear. The germline V gene encodes CDR1 MDHEN and CDR2 SYDVKM. The V end was cut by 7 bases, the J end by 4 bases, with 8 bases between. The CDR3 spans 12 residues. The CDR3 loop is CASTSTNQPQHF. CDR3 nucleotides: TGTGCCAGCACCTCAACGAATCAGCCCCAGCATTTT.

The sample holds many counts of this clonotype. This chain connects TRBV7-8 to TRBJ2-3, with a possible D match to TRBD1 (6 bases). The CDR3 covers 14 residues. Germline values: CDR1 SGHVS, CDR2 FQNEAQ. Trimming pared 3 bases from V and 3 bases from J, leaving 10 bases between. CDR3 protein: CASSLDSETDTQYF. DNA for the CDR3: TGTGCCAGCAGCTTGGACAGTGAAACAGATACGCAGTATTTT.

Ten or more counts support this clonotype. The chain combines TRBV4-2 with TRBJ2-3; TRBD2 matches at 11 bases. Germline lookup yields CDR1 LGHNA and CDR2 YNFKEQ. This CDR3 spans 15 amino acids. V dropped 3 bases and J dropped 4; count of bases not matched to a gene: 3. In nucleotides, the CDR3 is TGTGCCAGCAGCCAGGGTAGCGGGGGGGCAGATACGCAGTATTTT. Protein product: CASSQGSGGADTQYF.

This chain joins TRBV5-4 and TRBJ2-1; 10 nucleotides align to TRBD1. Germline V gene lookup returns CDR1 SGHNT and CDR2 YYREEE (reference sequence). V was clipped by 6 bases and J by 5 bases; unmatched bases: 8. The CDR3 is 15 residues long. As DNA, the CDR3 is TGTGCCAGCAAACAGACAGGGGGCGGGAACAATGAGCAGTTCTTC. It is translated as CASKQTGGGNNEQFF.